The source of this TCR beta chain is a study of T cells in Graves' hyperthyroidism and ophthalmopathy. Stable Graves' hyperthyroidism meant no ophthalmopathy progression within 18 months. Overall study findings and caveats: The majority of expanded thyroid clonotypes above 0.001 also appeared in blood.

In this sample, this clonotype turned up many times. Its antigen is still unknown. Researchers took RNA transcripts and amplified the TCR beta CDR3 regions from them. Initially, a first-round RT-PCR of the TCR CDR3 employed the HTBI primer set. TCRdb re-derived calls from the multiplex PCR reads in MiXCR, one entry per CDR3 protein. The sample lists hundreds of thousands of distinct CDR3 sequences, roughly 13% occurring once. The clonotype comes from a woman aged 18-30 years with Graves' hyperthyroidism. Specimen: blood.

The CDR3 DNA reads as TGTGCCAGCAGCCCCGGACAGGTGAACACTGAAGCTTTCTTT. Translated, it gives CASSPGQVNTEAFF. V and J are TRBV7-3 and TRBJ1-1; 7 bases are shared with TRBD1. The CDR3 totals 14 residues. From germline, CDR1 is SGHTA and CDR2 FQGTGA. Trimming removed 5 bases from V and 0 bases from J; junction bases left unmatched: 3.